This is a list of T cell receptor beta chains from one sample in a study of blood T cell repertoires in COVID-19. Using immunoSEQ multiplex PCR, the repertoire was profiled, and TCRdb retains in-frame clones only, with some absent. The repertoire holds around 340,000 clones, with about 86% as singletons. Sequencing input: PBMCs or T cells enriched from blood (not recorded which). The receptor source for this set is a woman between 40 and 50 years old with acute COVID-19. Both conserved end residues are part of each CDR3. The order of the fields is D gene, clone size, J gene, V gene, CDR3 protein, CDR3 DNA. A D gene is named only where the DNA matches it firmly. Size is stated for part of the rows, as once, few or many counts, or as a class when the clone is expanded.

d_gene: -; abundance: -; j_gene: TRBJ2-3; v_gene: TRBV3-1/TRBV3-2; CDR3aa: CASSTTDTQYF; CDR3nt: TGTGCCAGCTCTACCACAGATACGCAGTATTTT
d_gene: -; abundance: few; j_gene: TRBJ1-4; v_gene: TRBV2; CDR3aa: CASSEEGGRDEKLFF; CDR3nt: TGTGCCAGCAGTGAAGAGGGGGGGAGGGATGAAAAACTGTTTTTT
d_gene: -; abundance: -; j_gene: TRBJ1-2; v_gene: TRBV7-8; CDR3aa: CASSQIPTVNYGYTF; CDR3nt: TGTGCCAGCAGCCAGATTCCGACAGTTAACTATGGCTACACCTTC
d_gene: -; abundance: -; j_gene: TRBJ1-5; v_gene: TRBV4-1; CDR3aa: CASSQDQGLQPQHF; CDR3nt: TGCGCCAGCAGCCAAGATCAGGGTTTACAGCCCCAGCATTTT
d_gene: TRBD2; abundance: -; j_gene: TRBJ2-5; v_gene: TRBV9; CDR3aa: CASSVGPSGRWGETQYF; CDR3nt: TGTGCCAGCAGCGTAGGCCCTAGCGGGAGATGGGGGGAGACCCAGTACTTC
d_gene: TRBD2; abundance: -; j_gene: TRBJ2-2; v_gene: TRBV3-1/TRBV3-2; CDR3aa: CASSQALAGGKTGELFF; CDR3nt: TGTGCCAGCAGCCAGGCCCTAGCGGGGGGCAAAACCGGGGAGCTGTTTTTT
d_gene: TRBD1; abundance: -; j_gene: TRBJ1-1; v_gene: TRBV25-1; CDR3aa: CASSVGRGLTEAFF; CDR3nt: TGTGCCAGCAGTGTGGGCAGGGGGCTGACTGAAGCTTTCTTT
d_gene: -; abundance: once; j_gene: TRBJ1-1; v_gene: TRBV20-1; CDR3aa: CSVGDNTEAFF; CDR3nt: TGCAGTGTCGGAGATAACACTGAAGCTTTCTTT
d_gene: TRBD2; abundance: -; j_gene: TRBJ2-3; v_gene: TRBV7-9; CDR3aa: CASSRTSGITDTQYF; CDR3nt: TGTGCCAGCAGCCGGACTAGCGGGATCACAGATACGCAGTATTTT
d_gene: TRBD1; abundance: -; j_gene: TRBJ2-7; v_gene: TRBV11-3; CDR3aa: CASSLGQTYEQYF; CDR3nt: TGTGCCAGCAGCCTGGGACAGACCTACGAGCAGTACTTC
d_gene: -; abundance: -; j_gene: TRBJ1-2; v_gene: TRBV10-3; CDR3aa: CAIRDGGNYGYTF; CDR3nt: TGTGCCATCAGGGATGGGGGGAACTATGGCTACACCTTC
d_gene: -; abundance: -; j_gene: TRBJ2-5; v_gene: TRBV11-2; CDR3aa: CASSLVGADFQETQYF; CDR3nt: TGTGCCAGCAGCTTAGTCGGCGCGGACTTCCAAGAGACCCAGTACTTC
d_gene: TRBD1; abundance: many; j_gene: TRBJ2-5; v_gene: TRBV18; CDR3aa: CASSPGTGGLYQETQYF; CDR3nt: TGTGCCAGCTCACCAGGGACAGGGGGCCTTTACCAAGAGACCCAGTACTTC
d_gene: -; abundance: -; j_gene: TRBJ1-1; v_gene: TRBV10-3; CDR3aa: CAISGPGALGTEAFF; CDR3nt: TGTGCCATCAGTGGTCCAGGGGCACTGGGTACTGAAGCTTTCTTT
d_gene: -; abundance: few; j_gene: TRBJ1-2; v_gene: TRBV7-3; CDR3aa: CASSLNSGTMDGYTF; CDR3nt: TGTGCCAGCAGCCTGAACTCCGGGACAATGGATGGCTACACCTTC
d_gene: -; abundance: once; j_gene: TRBJ1-1; v_gene: TRBV7-9; CDR3aa: CASNREGTEAFF; CDR3nt: TGTGCCAGCAATAGGGAGGGAACTGAAGCTTTCTTT
d_gene: -; abundance: -; j_gene: TRBJ2-1; v_gene: TRBV7-8; CDR3aa: CASSLNPGATNEQFF; CDR3nt: TGTGCCAGCAGCTTAAACCCAGGGGCGACCAATGAGCAGTTCTTC
d_gene: -; abundance: -; j_gene: TRBJ1-1; v_gene: TRBV19; CDR3aa: CASLPRGGTEAFF; CDR3nt: TGTGCCAGTCTCCCCCGAGGGGGCACTGAAGCTTTCTTT
d_gene: TRBD1; abundance: -; j_gene: TRBJ1-2; v_gene: TRBV10-3; CDR3aa: CAISFDRGIDGYTF; CDR3nt: TGTGCCATCAGTTTCGACAGGGGAATCGATGGCTACACCTTC
d_gene: TRBD2; abundance: -; j_gene: TRBJ2-1; v_gene: TRBV11-2; CDR3aa: CASSSRTSGRANEQFF; CDR3nt: TGTGCCAGCAGCTCTAGGACTAGCGGGAGGGCCAATGAGCAGTTCTTC
d_gene: -; abundance: -; j_gene: TRBJ1-2; v_gene: TRBV28; CDR3aa: CASSLQGINYGYTF; CDR3nt: TGTGCCAGCAGTTTGCAGGGGATTAACTATGGCTACACCTTC
d_gene: TRBD1; abundance: -; j_gene: TRBJ2-3; v_gene: TRBV19; CDR3aa: CASSTITGTEGTDTQYF; CDR3nt: TGTGCCAGTAGTACTATCACCGGGACAGAAGGCACAGATACGCAGTATTTT
d_gene: TRBD1; abundance: -; j_gene: TRBJ1-2; v_gene: TRBV12-3/TRBV12-4; CDR3aa: CASSGDSPYGYTF; CDR3nt: TGTGCCAGCAGTGGGGACAGCCCTTATGGCTACACCTTC
d_gene: TRBD1; abundance: -; j_gene: TRBJ1-5; v_gene: TRBV4-1; CDR3aa: CASSQGHGQGNQPQHF; CDR3nt: TGCGCCAGCAGCCAAGGTCATGGACAGGGGAATCAGCCCCAGCATTTT
d_gene: TRBD1; abundance: -; j_gene: TRBJ1-3; v_gene: TRBV7-9; CDR3aa: CASSLNRGTGNTIYF; CDR3nt: TGTGCCAGCAGCTTAAACAGGGGAACCGGAAACACCATATATTTT
d_gene: TRBD1; abundance: -; j_gene: TRBJ2-1; v_gene: TRBV28; CDR3aa: CASSSSGQTYNEQFF; CDR3nt: TGTGCCAGCAGTTCGTCGGGACAGACCTACAATGAGCAGTTCTTC
d_gene: -; abundance: once; j_gene: TRBJ2-7; v_gene: TRBV14; CDR3aa: CASSREARYEQYF; CDR3nt: TGTGCCAGCAGCAGGGAGGCCAGATACGAGCAGTACTTC
d_gene: -; abundance: -; j_gene: TRBJ2-5; v_gene: TRBV18; CDR3aa: CASSGQRKETQYF; CDR3nt: TGTGCCAGCTCAGGACAGCGAAAAGAGACCCAGTACTTC
d_gene: -; abundance: once; j_gene: TRBJ1-2; v_gene: TRBV18; CDR3aa: CASSPRGDGYTF; CDR3nt: TGTGCCAGCTCACCACGGGGGGATGGCTACACCTTC
d_gene: TRBD2; abundance: once; j_gene: TRBJ2-2; v_gene: TRBV18; CDR3aa: CASSPVGSSGPNTGELFF; CDR3nt: TGTGCCAGCTCACCCGTCGGGTCTAGCGGGCCGAACACCGGGGAGCTGTTTTTT
d_gene: -; abundance: -; j_gene: TRBJ1-1; v_gene: TRBV10-3; CDR3aa: CAISAGLATNTEAFF; CDR3nt: TGTGCCATCAGTGCTGGTTTGGCAACAAACACTGAAGCTTTCTTT
d_gene: -; abundance: -; j_gene: TRBJ1-3; v_gene: TRBV9; CDR3aa: CASSPEGTVSGNTIYF; CDR3nt: TGTGCCAGCAGCCCAGAGGGCACGGTCTCTGGAAACACCATATATTTT
d_gene: TRBD1; abundance: -; j_gene: TRBJ2-7; v_gene: TRBV7-9; CDR3aa: CASSSGQGTYEQYF; CDR3nt: TGTGCCAGCAGCTCCGGACAGGGGACCTACGAGCAGTACTTC
d_gene: -; abundance: -; j_gene: TRBJ1-1; v_gene: TRBV4-3; CDR3aa: CASSQDRLGEAFF; CDR3nt: TGCGCCAGCAGCCAAGATAGACTAGGTGAAGCTTTCTTT
d_gene: -; abundance: -; j_gene: TRBJ2-3; v_gene: TRBV15; CDR3aa: CATSKSRSQGAGSRTDTQYF; CDR3nt: TGTGCCACCAGCAAGTCCCGGAGCCAAGGTGCAGGGTCTCGCACAGATACGCAGTATTTT
d_gene: TRBD2; abundance: -; j_gene: TRBJ2-7; v_gene: TRBV5-6; CDR3aa: CASRLRGGSSYEQYF; CDR3nt: TGTGCCAGCAGACTTAGGGGAGGGAGCTCCTACGAGCAGTACTTC
d_gene: -; abundance: -; j_gene: TRBJ2-7; v_gene: TRBV12-3/TRBV12-4; CDR3aa: CASSPRRYEQYF; CDR3nt: TGTGCCAGCAGTCCCCGGAGGTACGAGCAGTACTTC
d_gene: -; abundance: -; j_gene: TRBJ1-4; v_gene: TRBV4-2; CDR3aa: CASSHLNAGLIEKLFF; CDR3nt: TGTGCCAGCAGCCATTTAAATGCAGGGCTAATTGAAAAACTGTTTTTT
d_gene: TRBD1; abundance: -; j_gene: TRBJ2-4; v_gene: TRBV28; CDR3aa: CASSSGQGLINIQYF; CDR3nt: TGTGCCAGCAGTTCGGGACAGGGGTTAATTAACATTCAGTACTTC
d_gene: TRBD2; abundance: -; j_gene: TRBJ2-3; v_gene: TRBV9; CDR3aa: CASSVGLAGRGGTDTQYF; CDR3nt: TGTGCCAGCAGCGTAGGACTAGCGGGGAGAGGTGGCACAGATACGCAGTATTTT
d_gene: TRBD1; abundance: -; j_gene: TRBJ1-4; v_gene: TRBV5-1; CDR3aa: CASSLQGGTNEKLFF; CDR3nt: TGCGCCAGCAGCTTACAGGGGGGAACTAATGAAAAACTGTTTTTT
d_gene: -; abundance: once; j_gene: TRBJ1-2; v_gene: TRBV5-1; CDR3aa: CASSLELVYGYTF; CDR3nt: TGCGCCAGCAGCTTGGAACTGGTCTATGGCTACACCTTC